The 27 T cell receptor beta chains below all came from one sample that was sequenced in a study of T cell repertoires in cytomegalovirus infection (dated by TCRdb to between 2018 and 2021). The sequencer was an Illumina HiSeq 1500. The public reads were reprocessed in TCRdb via fastp at Q25 and MiXCR, keeping in-frame beta chains. Each entry is one CDR3 protein sequence, shown with its most common DNA and genes. The sample table contains some 77,000 distinct CDR3 sequences; only one count was recorded for about 4% of them. The leading ten clones occupy approximately 4.3% of the sample. Sequenced material: PBMCs. The receptor source for this set is a human donor in good health (CMV status not recorded). Some clones in this sample may be carry-over from other donors' samples.

This clonotype was seen ten or more times. The chain uses TRBV7-2 and TRBJ1-2; perhaps TRBD1 as D (5 bases). From germline, CDR1 is SGHTA and CDR2 FQGNSA. V was clipped by 7 bases and J by 2 bases, with 11 bases between them. This CDR3 has 13 amino acids. Here the CDR3 reads CASIGAGNYGYTF. CDR3 nucleotides: TGTGCCAGCATAGGGGCAGGGAACTATGGCTACACCTTC.

In this sample, this clonotype turned up a few times. This chain links TRBV4-1 with TRBJ2-5, with a weak D call TRBD1 (6 bases). The CDR3 extends over 16 amino acids. CDR1 MGHRA and CDR2 YSYEKL come from the germline V gene. Trimming stripped 2 bases from V and 5 bases from J, with 18 bases between. CDR3 sequence reads: CASSQTQGVGGETQYF. The CDR3 nucleotides are TGCGCCAGCAGCCAAACACAGGGAGTCGGTGGGGAGACCCAGTACTTC.

This clonotype was observed many times. The chain combines TRBV5-6 with TRBJ2-1, with 8 bases lining up with TRBD2. The CDR3 runs to 14 residues. Germline assignment: CDR1 SGHDT and CDR2 YYEEEE. With V trimmed by 0 bases and J by 6 bases, 2 bases remained unmatched. The CDR3 sequence: CASSLAGGSNEQFF. CDR3 nucleotide sequence: TGTGCCAGCAGCTTGGCGGGGGGGAGCAATGAGCAGTTCTTC.

There are many counts of this clonotype. The chain couples TRBV5-1 to TRBJ2-1, with D possibly matching TRBD2 (6 bases). Germline CDR1 SGHRS, CDR2 YFSETQ. The V gene lost 0 bases and the J gene lost 8 bases, with 12 bases spanning the gap. The CDR3 sequence is 14 residues long. CDR3 region: CASSLDGRRDEQFF. CDR3 bases: TGCGCCAGCAGCTTGGACGGGAGAAGGGATGAGCAGTTCTTC.

This clonotype occurred many times. The gene calls are TRBV12-3 or TRBV12-4 and TRBJ1-5; tentatively, D is TRBD1 (5 bases). V was clipped by 3 bases and J by 6 bases, with 18 bases between them. The CDR3 extends over 16 amino acids. In nucleotides, the CDR3 is TGTGCCAGCAGTTTGCGGGGCCCGGGTACCGGTCAGCCCCAGCATTTT. This translates into CASSLRGPGTGQPQHF.

Many counts were recorded for this clonotype. This chain's CDR3 is CASSSLQGWEGYTF. The CDR3 region has the DNA TGTGCCAGCAGCTCGTTACAGGGTTGGGAGGGCTACACCTTC. The chain carries TRBV7-2 and TRBJ1-2; weak D call: TRBD1 (6 bases). The CDR3 is 14 residues long. Germline lookup yields CDR1 SGHTA and CDR2 FQGNSA. V lost 4 bases, J lost 8 bases, and 17 bases lay in between. The full variable domain, its missing parts supplied by reference TRBV7-2 and TRBJ1-2, is GAGVSQSPSNKVTEKGKDVELRCDPISGHTALYWYRQSLGQGLEFLIYFQGNSAPDKSGLPSDRFSAERTGGSVSTLTIQRTQQEDSAVYLCASSSLQGWEGYTFGSGTRLTVV.

This clonotype was observed at least ten times. CDR3 sequence reads: CASSFRGWAEAFF. DNA of the CDR3: TGTGCCAGCAGCTTTCGGGGGTGGGCTGAAGCTTTCTTT. This chain uses TRBV7-2 with TRBJ1-1, with a possible D match to TRBD1 (5 bases). The V gene's germline CDR1 is SGHTA and CDR2 FQGNSA. The length of the CDR3 is 13 residues. Trimming shortened V by 3 bases and J by 6 bases, and 11 bases separated the two germline ends.

This clonotype was counted at least ten times. This chain uses TRBV7-9 with TRBJ2-4; D tentatively reads TRBD1 or TRBD2 (6 bases each). Trimming took 5 bases from V and 3 from J, leaving 17 bases between them. Germline assignment: CDR1 SEHNR and CDR2 FQNEAQ (reference sequence). CDR3 length equals 16 residues. CDR3 sequence: CASSRRGGIGKNIQYF. The CDR3 DNA reads as TGTGCCAGCAGCCGCAGAGGGGGGATCGGCAAAAACATTCAGTACTTC.

This clonotype has a count of ten or more. The chain is built from TRBV12-3 or TRBV12-4 and TRBJ1-1; D unresolved. Deletions cut 5 bases from V and 4 bases from J, with 14 bases between. The CDR3 length is 14 residues. The CDR3 DNA reads TGTGCCAGCAGTGCAATCCAGGTATCCACTGAAGCTTTCTTT. Protein: CASSAIQVSTEAFF.

This clonotype was observed many times. The chain combines TRBV20-1 with TRBJ2-5, with TRBD1 identical over 9 bases. The CDR3 runs to 13 residues. Germline assignment: CDR1 DFQATT and CDR2 SNEGSKA (reference sequence). J gave up 5 bases and V 7 bases, and 8 bases lay outside the gene matches. CDR3 in amino acids: CSGKGQGYETQYF. In nucleotides, the CDR3 is TGCAGTGGCAAGGGACAGGGTTATGAGACCCAGTACTTC.

This clonotype came up many times. CDR3 nucleotide sequence: TGTGCCAGCAGTTACGAGGCGGGGGGCTACAATGAGCAGTTCTTC. Its protein product is CASSYEAGGYNEQFF. The chain has TRBV6-2 or TRBV6-3 and TRBJ2-1, with TRBD2 matching over 8 bases. The CDR3 is 15 residues long. V trimming: 2 bases; J trimming: 3 bases; junction bases outside the gene matches: 3. Germline CDR1 reads MNHEY; CDR2 reads SVGEGT.

In its sample, this clonotype was seen many times. The chain recombines TRBV7-2 with TRBJ2-7, with D perhaps matching TRBD2 (5 bases). The CDR3 runs to 16 residues. Germline CDR1 is SGHTA and CDR2 is FQGNSA. Trimming took 1 base from V and 2 from J, leaving 15 bases between them. CDR3 bases: TGTGCCAGCAGCTTAGTAGTATCCGGGAAACCCTACGAGCAGTACTTC. It translates to CASSLVVSGKPYEQYF.

This clonotype was found many times. V is TRBV7-9 and J is TRBJ1-1; D ambiguous. Trimming removed 7 bases at V and 0 bases at J, with 9 bases between. Germline CDR1 and CDR2: SEHNR and FQNEAQ (reference sequence). CDR3 length: 13 residues. The CDR3 DNA reads as TGTGCCAGCACCATTTCGATGAACACTGAAGCTTTCTTT. Translated: CASTISMNTEAFF.

This clonotype was picked up many times. The genes are TRBV12-5 and TRBJ2-5; the D gene is possibly TRBD1 (5 bases). CDR1 LGHNT and CDR2 FRNRAP come from the germline V gene. Trimming removed 1 base at V and 2 bases at J, with 11 bases between. The CDR3 totals 15 residues. CDR3 residues: CASGLEGPVQETQYF. In DNA form, the CDR3 reads TGTGCTAGTGGTTTGGAGGGGCCAGTACAAGAGACCCAGTACTTC.

The sample holds many counts of this clonotype. The chain couples TRBV7-2 to TRBJ1-1, with D tentatively TRBD1 (5 bases). The germline V gene encodes CDR1 SGHTA and CDR2 FQGNSA. The CDR3 is made up of 15 amino acids. With 4 bases removed from V and 1 base from J, the gap between germline ends came to 13 bases. The CDR3 region has the DNA TGTGCCAGCAGCTCCGGGCAGGGCTCGAACACTGAAGCTTTCTTT. It is translated as CASSSGQGSNTEAFF.

Many counts were recorded for this clonotype. The chain carries TRBV30 and TRBJ1-6; unclear D gene. V was trimmed by 0 bases and J by 8 bases, leaving 8 bases between them. The CDR3 loop spans 13 amino acids. The germline V gene has CDR1 GTSNPN and CDR2 SVGIG (reference sequence). The CDR3 bases are TGTGCCTGGAGTGTATTACCAGATTCACCCCTCCACTTT. This codes for CAWSVLPDSPLHF.

This clonotype was counted ten times or more. V is TRBV20-1 and J is TRBJ2-3, with unresolved D. The V gene's germline CDR1 is DFQATT and CDR2 SNEGSKA (reference sequence). V shed 4 bases and J shed 1 base, with 12 bases lying between them. The CDR3 is made up of 14 amino acids. The CDR3 DNA follows: TGCAGTGCTAATTCACTGTTCGGCACAGATACGCAGTATTTT. Residues: CSANSLFGTDTQYF.

This clonotype was observed many times. The V gene is TRBV5-4, the J gene TRBJ2-6, with unresolved D. Trimming removed 0 bases from V and 0 bases from J, with 4 bases in between. This CDR3 has 15 residues. Per germline, CDR1 SGHNT and CDR2 YYREEE (reference sequence). The CDR3 spells CASSLVGSGANVLTF. The CDR3 DNA is TGTGCCAGCAGCTTGGTGGGCTCTGGGGCCAACGTCCTGACTTTC. Combining the CDR3 with reference TRBV5-4 and TRBJ2-6 gives the whole variable domain ETGVTQSPTHLIKTRGQQVTLRCSSQSGHNTVSWYQQALGQGPQFIFQYYREEENGRGNFPPRFSGLQFPNYSSELNVNALELDDSALYLCASSLVGSGANVLTFGAGSRLTVL.

This clonotype was observed many times. This chain uses TRBV20-1 with TRBJ1-6, with unresolved D. Looked up from germline, CDR1 is DFQATT and CDR2 is SNEGSKA (reference sequence). CDR3 size: 15 residues. V lost 0 bases to trimming and J lost 10 bases, with 16 bases between them. This CDR3 is CSARDPEKGGSPLHF. The CDR3 nucleotides read TGCAGTGCTAGAGATCCTGAAAAGGGAGGATCACCCCTCCACTTT.

This clonotype was recorded many times. The rearrangement joins TRBV10-3 to TRBJ2-5; D uncertain. The ends were cut back, 8 bases at V and 2 bases at J, with 9 bases in the middle. The CDR3 runs 12 residues. Germline loops: CDR1 ENHRY, CDR2 SYGVKD. This chain's CDR3 is CAIGPMQETQYF. The CDR3 nucleotides are TGTGCCATCGGACCCATGCAAGAGACCCAGTACTTC.

This clonotype was detected many times. V and J are TRBV5-1 and TRBJ1-6, with no clear D. Germline V gives CDR1 SGHRS, CDR2 YFSETQ. The CDR3 totals 18 residues. The ends were cut back, 5 bases at V and 0 bases at J, with 18 bases in the middle. The CDR3 DNA sequence: TGCGCCAGCAGAAGAGAGACCCGGGGAGGCTCCTATAATTCACCCCTCCACTTT. Encoded protein: CASRRETRGGSYNSPLHF.

This clonotype was seen at least ten times. The V call is TRBV6-6, the J call TRBJ2-7; D is undetermined. Germline V CDR1 and CDR2: MNHNY, SVGAGI (reference sequence). The CDR3 spans 11 residues. Trimming took 4 bases from V and 3 from J, leaving 4 bases between them. CDR3 bases: TGTGCCAGCAGTTCCCACTACGAGCAGTACTTC. Residues: CASSSHYEQYF.

This clonotype was picked up many times. This sequence joins TRBV2 and TRBJ1-5, with TRBD1 matching over 12 bases. Trimming cost V 6 bases and J 4 bases; bases outside gene matches: 4. The CDR3 has 15 amino acids. The germline V gene has CDR1 SNHLY and CDR2 FYNNEI. The CDR3 spells CASRGDRGRNQPQHF. Written as DNA, the CDR3 is TGTGCCAGCAGAGGGGACAGGGGGCGAAATCAGCCCCAGCATTTT.

In this sample, this clonotype turned up many times. The V call is TRBV2, the J call TRBJ2-3; 8 bases match TRBD1. This CDR3 is built from 15 residues. Germline V CDR1 and CDR2: SNHLY, FYNNEI. V shed 5 bases, J shed 4 bases, and the junction held 8 bases outside the gene matches. The CDR3 is CASSSEGQASDTQYF. For the CDR3, the DNA is TGTGCCAGCAGTTCAGAGGGACAGGCCTCAGATACGCAGTATTTT.

This clonotype was recorded many times. The chain uses TRBV27 and TRBJ2-7; D gene uncertain. V lost 0 bases to trimming and J lost 3 bases, with 9 bases between them. Germline V lookup: CDR1 MNHEY, CDR2 SMNVEV (reference sequence). This CDR3 is 14 amino acids long. As DNA, the CDR3 is TGTGCCAGCAGTTTATCGTCGGCAGTCTACGAGCAGTACTTC. It yields the protein CASSLSSAVYEQYF.

A remark on this clonotype: A much larger clone differs by one base, so this may be a read error. This chain joins TRBV6-8 and TRBJ1-6, with a tentative D call TRBD1 (5 bases). Germline assignment: CDR1 MNHGY and CDR2 SAAAGT. The CDR3 has 16 amino acids. The ends were cut back, 8 bases at V and 7 bases at J, with 21 bases in the middle. CDR3 DNA: TGTGCCAGCTGTTCCCCCACAGGACTCCTCAATTCACCCCTCCACTTT. Translation gives CASCSPTGLLNSPLHF.

This clonotype was counted many times. The J gene is TRBJ2-5, the V gene TRBV7-2, with 15 bases matching TRBD2. Germline CDR1 reads SGHTA; CDR2 reads FQGNSA. The CDR3 length is 14 residues. V was pared by 4 bases and J by 10 bases, with 4 bases of the junction left unmatched. The CDR3: CASSSGLAGGFQYF. In DNA form, the CDR3 reads TGTGCCAGCAGCTCGGGACTAGCGGGGGGATTCCAGTACTTC.